This T cell receptor (beta chain) came from a study of CD8+ T cells in alopecia areata. The CDR3 totals 13 residues. Trimming at V came to 7 bases and at J to 6 bases, leaving 9 bases not matched to a gene. Germline V gene lookup returns CDR1 GTSNPN and CDR2 SVGIG (reference sequence). The treatment was: oral pan-JAK inhibitor, 5-10 mg twice daily. PBMCs served as the source from which CD4+ and CD8+ T cells were sorted. Reverse transcribed after extraction, RNA yielded cDNA as the sequencing template. The method was immunoSEQ multiplex PCR; TCRdb's version includes in-frame clones alone and lacks a portion of them. Of around 180,000 clones in the sample, more than 50% are singletons; the top ten hold 0.95% to 1.1%.

This material consisted of CD4+ T cells sorted from blood, taken at week 24, from a patient treated with tofacitinib. The chain is built from TRBV30 and TRBJ1-5, with 7 bases lining up with TRBD1. The origin of this receptor is a human donor with alopecia areata. CDR3 coding DNA: TGTGCCTACACCAGGGGGGACGCTCAGCCCCAGCATTTT. Amino acids: CAYTRGDAQPQHF. The full variable domain, completed using reference TRBV30 and TRBJ1-5, is SQTIHQWPATLVQPVGSPLSLECTVEGTSNPNLYWYRQAAGRGLQLLFYSVGIGQISSEVPQNLSASRPQDRQFILSSKKLLLSDSGFYLCAYTRGDAQPQHFGDGTRLSIL.